The 23 T cell receptor beta chains presented below share a single source sample, sequenced in a study of cytomegalovirus exposure and HLA in healthy donors. Amplification used 60 Vbeta primers and 13 Jbeta primers. The protocol was immunoSEQ multiplex PCR, while the TCRdb copy is restricted to in-frame clones and leaves out a portion. Reported are 150,000 to 200,000 clones; the ten largest clones contain approximately 6.4%. Source material: PBMCs. These receptors were taken from a man aged 25 to 40 in good health and CMV-seronegative.

This sequence joins TRBV7-8 and TRBJ1-1, with D perhaps TRBD1 (6 bases). V was shortened by 5 bases and J by 1 base, with 8 bases between the two germline ends. CDR1 is SGHVS and CDR2 is FQNEAQ in the germline V gene. The CDR3 length is 13 residues. This CDR3 reads CASSIQGNTEAFF. The CDR3 DNA reads TGTGCCAGCAGCATACAGGGGAACACTGAAGCTTTCTTT.

CDR3 loop: CASSYETTNTEAFF. The CDR3 DNA reads TGTGCCAGCAGTTACGAAACAACGAACACTGAAGCTTTCTTT. The V and J genes are TRBV6-5 and TRBJ1-1; D remains ambiguous. The CDR3 is 14 amino acids. V lost 2 bases and J lost 1, with 8 bases in between. The germline CDR1 and CDR2 sequences are MNHEY and SVGAGI.

J is TRBJ2-1 and V is TRBV9, with 9 bases identical to TRBD2. The CDR3 contains 16 residues. Germline CDR1 SGDLS, CDR2 YYNGEE. V lost 4 bases, J lost 9 bases, and 14 bases stayed unmatched. CDR3 amino acids: CASSPWGRGGGSEQFF. The CDR3 DNA follows: TGTGCCAGCAGCCCATGGGGGCGGGGGGGAGGTAGTGAGCAGTTCTTC.

This chain joins TRBV5-1 and TRBJ1-2; a possible D gene is TRBD1 (5 bases). Trimming took off 4 bases at V and 0 bases at J, with 19 bases between the two ends. The CDR3 is 17 amino acids. Germline-derived CDR1 and CDR2 are SGHRS and YFSETQ. The CDR3 coding sequence is TGCGCCAGCAGCATTATTCCTCTGGGGGGATCTAACTATGGCTACACCTTC. Protein sequence: CASSIIPLGGSNYGYTF.

The chain links TRBV7-2 to TRBJ2-7, with a weak D call TRBD2 (5 bases). V lost 1 base, J lost 2 bases, and 12 bases lay in between. The CDR3 consists of 15 residues. The germline gives CDR1 SGHTA, CDR2 FQGNSA. The CDR3 region is CASSLERISAYEQYF. The CDR3, as DNA: TGTGCCAGCAGCTTAGAGCGGATCAGTGCCTACGAGCAGTACTTC.

The genes are TRBV7-9 and TRBJ1-2; 7 nucleotides line up with TRBD1. The V gene's germline CDR1 is SEHNR and CDR2 FQNEAQ (reference sequence). Trimming cost V 5 bases and J 3 bases; bases outside gene matches: 9. The CDR3 runs to 15 residues. The CDR3 spells CASSAKGAAYYGYTF. In DNA form, the CDR3 reads TGTGCCAGCAGCGCCAAGGGGGCAGCCTACTATGGCTACACCTTC.

V gene TRBV28 combines with J gene TRBJ2-3; D is undetermined. This CDR3 is built from 13 residues. Trimming removed 7 bases from V and 5 bases from J, with 13 bases in between. Looked up from germline, CDR1 is MDHEN and CDR2 is SYDVKM. CDR3 sequence (DNA): TGTGCCAGCATAACCAACCTAGGAGATACGCAGTATTTT. Encoded protein: CASITNLGDTQYF.

This sequence joins TRBV27 and TRBJ1-5, with TRBD1 matching 7 bases. The V segment lost 6 bases and the J segment 3 bases; nucleotides outside the gene matches: 8. This CDR3 contains 15 residues. Germline assignment: CDR1 MNHEY and CDR2 SMNVEV (reference sequence). CDR3 sequence: CASSALTGFNQPQHF. CDR3 in DNA: TGTGCCAGCAGCGCCTTGACAGGGTTCAATCAGCCCCAGCATTTT.

The chain joins TRBV25-1 to TRBJ2-2, with 9 bases identical to TRBD2. CDR1 and CDR2 from the germline V gene are MGHDK and SYGVNS. This CDR3 has 14 residues. After removal of 7 bases from V and 8 bases from J, the junction contained 8 bases not matched to a gene. This chain's CDR3 is CASTELAGRGELFF. CDR3 in DNA: TGTGCCAGCACTGAGCTAGCGGGGAGGGGGGAGCTGTTTTTT.

This sequence joins TRBV7-2 and TRBJ2-7; perhaps TRBD2 as D (6 bases). CDR1 is SGHTA and CDR2 is FQGNSA in the germline V gene. The CDR3 is 15 amino acids. Trimming took off 6 bases at V and 1 base at J, with 16 bases between the two ends. In DNA, the CDR3 is TGTGCCAGCAGTTCTATACGGGACTCATCCTACGAGCAGTACTTC. It is translated as CASSSIRDSSYEQYF.

This chain uses TRBV29-1 with TRBJ1-1; D gene unclear. V lost 3 bases, J lost 4 bases, and 9 bases lay in between. Germline CDR1 is SQVTM and CDR2 is ANQGSEA. The CDR3 loop spans 12 amino acids. The CDR3 nucleotides are TGCAGCGTTGACGAGGGATTCACTGAAGCTTTCTTT. This codes for CSVDEGFTEAFF.

The gene calls are TRBV5-4 and TRBJ1-1; D perhaps matches TRBD1 (6 bases). CDR3 length: 17 residues. V lost 4 bases to trimming and J lost 0 bases, with 19 bases between them. Germline lookup yields CDR1 SGHNT and CDR2 YYREEE (reference sequence). In DNA, the CDR3 is TGTGCCAGCAGCCGGGGGGCCCCTGCCGGGATGAACACTGAAGCTTTCTTT. Amino acid sequence: CASSRGAPAGMNTEAFF.

V and J are TRBV10-3 and TRBJ1-2; 8 nucleotides match TRBD1. This CDR3 region has 14 residues. With 3 bases clipped from V and 6 bases from J, the junction kept 6 bases outside the gene matches. Looked up from germline, CDR1 is ENHRY and CDR2 is SYGVKD. The DNA of the CDR3 is TGTGCCATCAGTGATTTGGACAGGGAGGATGGCTACACCTTC. It specifies CAISDLDREDGYTF.

This chain uses TRBV19 with TRBJ2-5; D might be TRBD2 (5 bases). Judging by the DNA end, TRBJ2-7 fits better; the J call may be wrong. The CDR3 is 13 amino acids. Germline CDR1 and CDR2: LNHDA and SQIVND (reference sequence). The CDR3 here is CASKEGSDYEQYF. The CDR3, as DNA: TGTGCCAGTAAGGAAGGGAGCGACTACGAGCAGTACTTC.

Here the CDR3 reads CASSQDRTSGGAVRDEQFF. In DNA, the CDR3 is TGCGCCAGCAGCCAAGATAGGACTAGCGGGGGGGCGGTTAGGGATGAGCAGTTCTTC. The rearrangement joins TRBV4-1 to TRBJ2-1; TRBD2 matches at 15 bases. The V segment lost 0 bases and the J segment 8 bases; nucleotides outside the gene matches: 11. This CDR3 is 19 amino acids long. The germline V gene encodes CDR1 MGHRA and CDR2 YSYEKL.

This chain connects TRBV9 to TRBJ2-1; 10 positions match TRBD2. Trimming took 4 bases from V and 4 from J; bases not matched to a gene: 8. CDR1 is SGDLS and CDR2 is YYNGEE in the germline V gene. CDR3 length: 16 amino acids. The CDR3 bases are TGTGCCAGCAGCCTAACCGGACTAGCGGAATACAATGAGCAGTTCTTC. Protein sequence: CASSLTGLAEYNEQFF.

This rearrangement joins TRBV7-9 to TRBJ2-3; tentative D call: TRBD1 (7 bases). V was trimmed by 5 bases and J by 0 bases, leaving 12 bases between them. CDR1 is SEHNR and CDR2 is FQNEAQ in the germline V gene (reference sequence). The length of the CDR3 is 15 residues. The CDR3 spells CASSNRGGSTDTQYF. The CDR3, as DNA: TGTGCCAGCAGCAACAGGGGAGGAAGCACAGATACGCAGTATTTT.

J is TRBJ2-7 and V is TRBV7-6; TRBD2 is a possible D gene (5 bases). The CDR3 has 14 residues. Germline values: CDR1 SGHVS, CDR2 FNYEAQ. Trimming shortened V by 4 bases and J by 2 bases, and 12 bases separated the two germline ends. The DNA for the CDR3 is TGTGCCAGCAGCTCATCCCCGGGGACCTACGAGCAGTACTTC. Translated: CASSSSPGTYEQYF.

The chain is built from TRBV5-1 and TRBJ2-1; the match to TRBD2 covers 7 bases. V gave up 3 bases and J gave up 4 bases; unmatched junction bases: 10. Per the germline V gene, CDR1 is SGHRS and CDR2 is YFSETQ. The CDR3 runs to 16 residues. Here the CDR3 DNA reads TGCGCCAGCAGCTCCAACGGGAGGCCCGAATACAATGAGCAGTTCTTC. This gives the protein CASSSNGRPEYNEQFF.

In DNA form, the CDR3 reads TGTGCCAGCAGCTCCAGGACAGGGCACAGGACTGAAGCTTTCTTT. Translated, it gives CASSSRTGHRTEAFF. The V and J genes are TRBV7-2 and TRBJ1-1; 8 bases map to TRBD1. The ends lost 4 bases at V and 5 bases at J; junction bases unmatched: 9. Germline V gene sequence: CDR1 SGHTA, CDR2 FQGNSA. The CDR3 sequence is 15 residues long.

The V gene is TRBV19, the J gene TRBJ2-2; 11 nucleotides agree with TRBD1. The V and J ends lost 6 bases and 5 bases, in that order; junction bases with no gene match: 5. The CDR3 sequence is 15 residues long. Germline CDR1 and CDR2: LNHDA and SQIVND (reference sequence). CDR3 coding DNA: TGTGCCAGTAGCCCCCGGGACAGGGGGACCGGGGAGCTGTTTTTT. Amino acids: CASSPRDRGTGELFF.

V usage is TRBV9 and J usage is TRBJ1-4, with a tentative D call TRBD1 (5 bases). The length of the CDR3 is 14 residues. Germline loops: CDR1 SGDLS, CDR2 YYNGEE. The V end lost 1 base, the J end lost 5 bases, and 9 bases lay between the germline ends. CDR3 coding DNA: TGTGCCAGCAGCGTAACGGGGGTGAATGAAAAACTGTTTTTT. Its protein product is CASSVTGVNEKLFF.

The V call is TRBV7-9, the J call TRBJ2-1; 16 bases align to TRBD2. The V gene's germline CDR1 is SEHNR and CDR2 FQNEAQ (reference sequence). The V segment lost 1 base and the J segment 4 bases; nucleotides outside the gene matches: 4. The CDR3 is 18 residues long. CDR3 in amino acids: CASSLGGTSGGVYNEQFF. The DNA of the CDR3 is TGTGCCAGCAGCTTAGGCGGGACTAGCGGGGGGGTATACAATGAGCAGTTCTTC.